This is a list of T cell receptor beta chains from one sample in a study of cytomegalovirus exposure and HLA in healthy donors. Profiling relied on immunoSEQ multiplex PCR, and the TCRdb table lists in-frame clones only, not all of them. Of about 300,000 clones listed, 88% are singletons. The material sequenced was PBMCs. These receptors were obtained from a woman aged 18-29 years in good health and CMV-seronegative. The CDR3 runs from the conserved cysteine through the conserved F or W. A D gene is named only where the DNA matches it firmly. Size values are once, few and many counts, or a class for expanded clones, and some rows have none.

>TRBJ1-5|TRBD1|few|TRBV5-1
TGCGCCAGCAGCACGGGACAGGGCAATCAGCCCCAGCATTTT
CASSTGQGNQPQHF
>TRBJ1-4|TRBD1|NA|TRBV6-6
TGTGCCAGCACGACAGGGGGCGTGGAAAAACTGTTTTTT
CASTTGGVEKLFF
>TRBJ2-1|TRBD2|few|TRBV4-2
TGTGCCAGCAGCCAAGATCACCCTAGCGGAGGTCCTAATGAGCAGTTCTTC
CASSQDHPSGGPNEQFF
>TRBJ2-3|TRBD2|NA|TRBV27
TGTGCCAGCAGTTTAATTCTAGCGGGAGTCGGGGGCACAGATACGCAGTATTTT
CASSLILAGVGGTDTQYF
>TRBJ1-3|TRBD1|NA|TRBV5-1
TGCGCCAGCAGCCCCGACAGGGGCTCTGGAAACACCATATATTTT
CASSPDRGSGNTIYF
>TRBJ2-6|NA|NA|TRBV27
TGTGCCACCTCCTCTGGGGCCAACGTCCTGACTTTC
CATSSGANVLTF
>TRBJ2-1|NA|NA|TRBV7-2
TGTGCCAGCAGCTTAGGTTCTAGCTACAATGAGCAGTTCTTC
CASSLGSSYNEQFF
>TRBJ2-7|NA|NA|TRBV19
TGTGCCAGTAGTATGGGACACCTGACCTACGAGCAGTACTTC
CASSMGHLTYEQYF
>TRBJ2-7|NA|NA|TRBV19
TGTGCCAGTAGTATGTTTGACAGTAGCTACGAGCAGTACTTC
CASSMFDSSYEQYF
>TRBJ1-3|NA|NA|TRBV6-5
TGTGCCAGCAGTTACCGCCTTACCGGCTCTGGAAACACCATATATTTT
CASSYRLTGSGNTIYF
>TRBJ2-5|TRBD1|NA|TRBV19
TGTGCCAGTAGTGTGGGACAGCTACAAGAGACCCAGTACTTC
CASSVGQLQETQYF
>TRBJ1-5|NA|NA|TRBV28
TGTGCCACCGCCGACTTGGGGCGTGTCGATCAGCCCCAGCATTTT
CATADLGRVDQPQHF
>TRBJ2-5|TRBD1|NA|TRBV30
TGTGCCTGGGGGAGACAAGGGGGCTTAATTGAGACCCAGTACTTC
CAWGRQGGLIETQYF
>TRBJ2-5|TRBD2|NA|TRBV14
TGTGCCAGCAGCGAAGGGCTAGCGGGAGTGGAGACCCAGTACTTC
CASSEGLAGVETQYF
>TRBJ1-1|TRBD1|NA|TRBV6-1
TGTGCCAGCAGCGGGGACAGGGTAGACACTGAAGCTTTCTTT
CASSGDRVDTEAFF
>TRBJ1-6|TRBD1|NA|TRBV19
TGTGCCAGTAGTATAGATATGGGCAGGGGGAATTCACCCCTCCACTTT
CASSIDMGRGNSPLHF
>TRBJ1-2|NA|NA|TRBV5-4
TGTGCCAGCAGATCAATCTTACAGGAGAGCTATGGCTACACCTTC
CASRSILQESYGYTF
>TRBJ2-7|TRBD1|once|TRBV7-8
TGTGCCAGCGTACAGGGGGCCTACGAGCAGTACTTC
CASVQGAYEQYF
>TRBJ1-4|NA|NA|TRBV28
TGTGCCAGCAGGTCAGGGATGAGGAATGAAAAACTGTTTTTT
CASRSGMRNEKLFF
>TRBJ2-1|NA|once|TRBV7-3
TGTGCCAGCAGCTTAACGGGGCCAGACAATGAGCAGTTCTTC
CASSLTGPDNEQFF
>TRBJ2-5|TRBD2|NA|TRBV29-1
TGCAGCGTCCGCGGGAGTTTGGAGACCCAGTACTTC
CSVRGSLETQYF
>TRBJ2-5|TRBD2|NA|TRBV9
TGTGCCAGCAGCGTAGGATCTAGCGGGGTTGGGGAGACCCAGTACTTC
CASSVGSSGVGETQYF
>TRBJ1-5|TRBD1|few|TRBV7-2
TGTGCCAGCAGCTTCACAGGGGCGGGGAGCAATCAGCCCCAGCATTTT
CASSFTGAGSNQPQHF
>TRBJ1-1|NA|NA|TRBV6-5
TGTGCCAGCGCGAGGGGAGGGAACACTGAAGCTTTCTTT
CASARGGNTEAFF
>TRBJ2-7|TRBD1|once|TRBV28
TGTGCCAGCAGGGGGACAGGGAGCCCGGTAGCGGACCCCTACGAGCAGTACTTC
CASRGTGSPVADPYEQYF
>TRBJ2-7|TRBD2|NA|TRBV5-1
TGCGCCAGCAGCCTGGGAGGGCTAGCGGGTTACTACGAGCAGTACTTC
CASSLGGLAGYYEQYF
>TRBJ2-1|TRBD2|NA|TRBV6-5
TGTGCCAGCAGTTACCCTACCGGGACTAGCATCAATGAGCAGTTCTTC
CASSYPTGTSINEQFF
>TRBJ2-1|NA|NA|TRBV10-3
TGTGCCATCAGTTCCGGACAGATCTACAATGAGCAGTTCTTC
CAISSGQIYNEQFF
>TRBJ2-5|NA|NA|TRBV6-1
TGTGCCAGCAGTGTAAACCAAGAGACCCAGTACTTC
CASSVNQETQYF
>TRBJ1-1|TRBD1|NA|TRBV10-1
TGCGCCAGCAGTGAGGGACAGGACGCGGCTTTCTTT
CASSEGQDAAFF
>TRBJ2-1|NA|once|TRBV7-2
TGTGCCAGCAGCCCCAACAGGAATGAGCAGTTCTTC
CASSPNRNEQFF
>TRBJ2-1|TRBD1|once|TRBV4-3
TGCGCCAGCAGCCAAGGAACCGGGACAGGGACCTACAATGAGCAGTTCTTC
CASSQGTGTGTYNEQFF
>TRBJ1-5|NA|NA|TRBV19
TGTGCCAGTAGTATGTGGCAGGGAGGAGGCCTCCAGCCCCAGCATTTT
CASSMWQGGGLQPQHF
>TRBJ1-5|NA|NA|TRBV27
TGTGCCAGCAGTTCTGGACAGAACAATCAGCCCCAGCATTTT
CASSSGQNNQPQHF
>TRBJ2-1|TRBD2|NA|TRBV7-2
TGTGCCAGCAGCCCCTACTATGGGCGGGAGAACGAGCAGTTCTTC
CASSPYYGRENEQFF
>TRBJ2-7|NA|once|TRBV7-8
TGTGCCAGCAGCTTAGAGAAGGGAGCCTACGAGCAGTACTTC
CASSLEKGAYEQYF
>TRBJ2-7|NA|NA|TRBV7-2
TGTGCCAGCAGCCCCCTCTCTCGCGAGCAGTACTTC
CASSPLSREQYF
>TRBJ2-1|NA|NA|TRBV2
TGTGCCAGCAGTGCGGAGAATCCCCGCTCCTACAATGAGCAGTTCTTC
CASSAENPRSYNEQFF
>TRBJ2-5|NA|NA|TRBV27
TGTGCCAGCAGTTTATCGTCGGTGATAGCGGCAGGGGAGACCCAGTACTTC
CASSLSSVIAAGETQYF
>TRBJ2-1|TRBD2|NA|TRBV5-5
TGTGCCAGCAGCTCCACGGCGGGGACTAGATACAATGAGCAGTTCTTC
CASSSTAGTRYNEQFF
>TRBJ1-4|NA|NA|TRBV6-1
TGTGTCACGCAGGGACAAAATGAAAAACTGTTTTTT
CVTQGQNEKLFF
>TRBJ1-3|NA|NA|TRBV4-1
TGCGCCAGCAGCCAACCCCCCGGGGGGACGGCTAGCTCTGGAAACACCATATATTTT
CASSQPPGGTASSGNTIYF
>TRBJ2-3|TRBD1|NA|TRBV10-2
TGCGCCAGCAGTGAGGGGACAGGGGATATGGATACGCAGTATTTT
CASSEGTGDMDTQYF
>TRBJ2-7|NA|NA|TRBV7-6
TGTGCCAGCAGCCTGGCTCAGGGATACGAGCAGTACTTC
CASSLAQGYEQYF
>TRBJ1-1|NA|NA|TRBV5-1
TGCGCCAGCAGTTCAAACGACAGGTACACTGAAGCTTTCTTT
CASSSNDRYTEAFF
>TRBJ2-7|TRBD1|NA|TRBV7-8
TGTGCCAGCACATTCCGACAGGGGACTTCCTACGAGCAGTACTTC
CASTFRQGTSYEQYF
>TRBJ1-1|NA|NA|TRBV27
TGTGCCAGCAGGAGAATCGATCTCATGAACACTGAAGCTTTCTTT
CASRRIDLMNTEAFF
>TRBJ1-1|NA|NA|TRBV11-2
TGTGCCAGCAGCTTGAGGGAGAACACTGAAGCTTTCTTT
CASSLRENTEAFF
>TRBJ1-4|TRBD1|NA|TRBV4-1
TGCGCCAGCAGCCTAAAGGTCCCGGGACAGGGCATATCGTTTGAAAAACTGTTTTTT
CASSLKVPGQGISFEKLFF